These 23 T cell receptor beta chains originate from one sample sequenced in a study of shared clonotypes between healthy human individuals (dated by TCRdb to 2020 to 2021). Library method: the immunoSEQ multiplex PCR assay. As stored in TCRdb, this immuneACCESS dataset retains in-frame rearrangements with V and J assigned. A fraction of the clones does not appear; measured against another copy, unresolved V genes explain less than half of the discrepancy, and the remainder lacks a known reason. The sample contains 2,500,000 or so clones, more than 90% of them found a single time. The biggest ten clones account for 0.14% of the sample. The material sequenced was naive CD4+ T cells sorted from blood. The cell subset or site label here, explained by the study, means: CD45RA+ positively selected. All receptors derive from a man between 18 and 29 years old in good health.

The J gene is TRBJ2-2, the V gene TRBV28, with D maybe TRBD1 (6 bases). CDR1 MDHEN and CDR2 SYDVKM come from the germline V gene. This CDR3 spans 17 amino acids. With 2 bases removed from V and 5 bases from J, the gap between germline ends came to 18 bases. The CDR3 coding sequence is TGTGCCAGCAGTTTACCGATTCGGGACACACTTACCGGGGAGCTGTTTTTT. It encodes CASSLPIRDTLTGELFF.

In this sample, this clone turned up a few times. For the CDR3, the DNA is TGTGCCAGTAGGACAGGGTTTGAAAAACTGTTTTTT. Its protein is CASRTGFEKLFF. This chain links TRBV19 with TRBJ1-4; 7 nucleotides align to TRBD1. From germline, CDR1 is LNHDA and CDR2 SQIVND (reference sequence). With V trimmed by 6 bases and J by 7 bases, 2 bases remained unmatched. This CDR3 contains 12 residues.

V and J are TRBV18 and TRBJ1-1, with TRBD1 matching 8 bases. Germline CDR1 and CDR2: KGHSH and LQKENI. With V trimmed by 6 bases and J by 0 bases, 9 bases remained unmatched. This CDR3 spans 16 amino acids. CDR3 DNA: TGTGCCAGCTCCCGTGGACAGGGCGGAATGAACACTGAAGCTTTCTTT. Its protein is CASSRGQGGMNTEAFF.

The V and J genes are TRBV15 and TRBJ1-5; D unresolved. The germline V gene has CDR1 LNHNV and CDR2 YYDKDF (reference sequence). The V and J ends lost 3 bases and 6 bases respectively, with 18 bases between them. This CDR3 region has 16 residues. This chain's CDR3 is CATSRKWQEGGQPQHF. CDR3 nucleotides: TGTGCCACCAGCAGGAAATGGCAGGAAGGCGGTCAGCCCCAGCATTTT.

About this clone itself: The sample holds other DNA sequences that translate to the same CDR3. The rearrangement joins TRBV2 to TRBJ2-1, with D uncertain. The V gene's germline CDR1 is SNHLY and CDR2 FYNNEI. This CDR3 spans 13 amino acids. V lost 0 bases and J 6 bases, leaving 6 bases between the germline ends. CDR3 in DNA: TGTGCCAGCAGTGAAGCCGGTATCAATGAGCAGTTCTTC. It is translated as CASSEAGINEQFF.

The chain couples TRBV7-9 to TRBJ1-4; no reliable D call. The germline CDR1 and CDR2 sequences are SEHNR and FQNEAQ (reference sequence). This CDR3 spans 17 amino acids. The germline V and J ends were trimmed by 2 bases and 8 bases, with 21 bases remaining between them. The CDR3, as DNA: TGTGCCAGCAGCTTAAGGGAAGATCGCGCGGGGAGGGAAAAACTGTTTTTT. Its translation is CASSLREDRAGREKLFF.

This clone was recorded a few times. This chain uses TRBV5-1 with TRBJ2-1, with D unclear. With 2 bases removed from V and 7 bases from J, the gap between germline ends came to 7 bases. In germline, CDR1 is SGHRS, CDR2 YFSETQ. This CDR3 region has 12 residues. CDR3 coding DNA: TGCGCCAGCAGCTTTTTGGGGAATGAGCAGTTCTTC. It translates to CASSFLGNEQFF.

This clone has more than one count but fewer than ten. The J gene is TRBJ1-5, the V gene TRBV2, with 7 bases that match TRBD1. After removal of 7 bases from V and 2 bases from J, the junction contained 8 bases not matched to a gene. The CDR3 totals 15 residues. CDR1 and CDR2 from the germline V gene are SNHLY and FYNNEI. CDR3 DNA: TGTGCCAGCATCGACCGACAGGGCGGCAATCAGCCCCAGCATTTT. Amino acid sequence: CASIDRQGGNQPQHF.

The V and J genes are TRBV9 and TRBJ2-1; 13 bases are shared with TRBD2. This CDR3 has 15 amino acids. Per the germline V gene, CDR1 is SGDLS and CDR2 is YYNGEE. Trimming cost V 0 bases and J 8 bases; bases outside gene matches: 2. CDR3 in DNA: TGTGCCAGCAGCGTAGAACTAGCGGGAGGGTATGAGCAGTTCTTC. Translation gives CASSVELAGGYEQFF.

The rearrangement links TRBV19 to TRBJ2-5, with D uncertain. The V end lost 7 bases, the J end lost 8 bases, and 23 bases lay between the germline ends. CDR3 length equals 15 residues. From germline, CDR1 is LNHDA and CDR2 SQIVND (reference sequence). As DNA, the CDR3 is TGTGCCAGTACCCTATCCGCCTGGGATCAAGGAACCCAGTACTTC. Translating gives CASTLSAWDQGTQYF.

The chain joins TRBV11-1 to TRBJ2-3, with 8 bases that match TRBD1. Trimming cost V 6 bases and J 1 base; bases outside gene matches: 3. The CDR3 has 14 residues. Germline V lookup: CDR1 SGHAT, CDR2 FQDESV (reference sequence). The CDR3 region is CASRLTGGTDTQYF. In nucleotides, the CDR3 is TGTGCCAGCAGGTTGACAGGGGGCACAGATACGCAGTATTTT.

This chain uses TRBV4-1 with TRBJ2-1; 7 bases match TRBD2. Germline values: CDR1 MGHRA, CDR2 YSYEKL. V lost 6 bases and J lost 9; bases outside the gene matches: 8. This CDR3 is built from 13 residues. The CDR3 DNA reads TGCGCCAGCAGACACAGCGGGGAGGGTGAGCAGTTCTTC. Amino acids: CASRHSGEGEQFF.

The V call is TRBV4-1, the J call TRBJ2-3, with TRBD1 as a possible D gene (6 bases). Looked up from germline, CDR1 is MGHRA and CDR2 is YSYEKL. V lost 0 bases and J 1 base, leaving 14 bases between the germline ends. The CDR3 contains 17 residues. This chain's CDR3 is CASSQDRMGAGTDTQYF. The DNA of the CDR3 is TGCGCCAGCAGCCAAGATCGTATGGGGGCCGGCACAGATACGCAGTATTTT.

J is TRBJ1-2 and V is TRBV2; TRBD1 is a possible D gene (6 bases). The CDR3 extends over 14 amino acids. CDR1 and CDR2 (germline): SNHLY, FYNNEI. V lost 8 bases and J lost 4, with 17 bases in between. For the CDR3, the DNA is TGTGCCAGCCACGGACAGTCAAAAGTCTATGGCTACACCTTC. Its translation is CASHGQSKVYGYTF.

The chain uses TRBV7-2 and TRBJ2-7; D unresolved. Per germline, CDR1 SGHTA and CDR2 FQGNSA. The CDR3 extends over 13 amino acids. Between the trimmed V and J ends, which lost 10 bases and 0 bases, there was a span of 13 bases. The CDR3 sequence: CATLEPPSYEQYF. The CDR3 bases are TGTGCCACCCTAGAACCGCCCTCCTACGAGCAGTACTTC. The whole variable domain, filled in from reference TRBV7-2 and TRBJ2-7, reads GAGVSQSPSNKVTEKGKDVELRCDPISGHTALYWYRQSLGQGLEFLIYFQGNSAPDKSGLPSDRFSAERTGGSVSTLTIQRTQQEDSAVYLCATLEPPSYEQYFGPGTRLTVT.

The chain links TRBV25-1 to TRBJ1-5; no clear D gene. CDR3 size: 14 residues. The germline CDR1 and CDR2 sequences are MGHDK and SYGVNS. Deletions cut 3 bases from V and 2 bases from J, with 8 bases between. The CDR3 loop is CASSEGSGNQPQHF. DNA for the CDR3: TGTGCCAGCAGTGAGGGCAGCGGCAATCAGCCCCAGCATTTT.

The gene calls are TRBV13 and TRBJ2-7, with 9 bases identical to TRBD1. The CDR3 is made up of 15 amino acids. The junction had 7 bases not matched to a gene; V was cut back by 4 bases and J by 3 bases. Germline V gives CDR1 PRHDT, CDR2 FYEKMQ (reference sequence). The CDR3 reads CASSSPGQGNYEQYF. In nucleotides, the CDR3 is TGTGCCAGCAGCTCCCCAGGACAGGGGAACTACGAGCAGTACTTC.

The V and J genes are TRBV5-1 and TRBJ1-2; D not certain. The CDR3 sequence is 15 residues long. Germline assignment: CDR1 SGHRS and CDR2 YFSETQ. V lost 4 bases to trimming and J lost 7 bases, with 20 bases between them. CDR3 sequence: CASSPNRAAEGGYTF. The CDR3 coding sequence is TGCGCCAGCAGCCCGAATCGGGCGGCTGAGGGTGGCTACACCTTC.

The genes are TRBV30 and TRBJ1-6; D not certain. The CDR3 consists of 15 residues. V was trimmed by 0 bases and J by 8 bases, leaving 14 bases between them. In germline, CDR1 is GTSNPN, CDR2 SVGIG (reference sequence). The CDR3 reads CAWSVRRGFDSPLHF. The CDR3 region has the DNA TGTGCCTGGAGTGTACGGCGAGGGTTTGATTCACCCCTCCACTTT.

V and J are TRBV4-1 and TRBJ2-7; possibly TRBD2 for D (5 bases). Germline V gene sequence: CDR1 MGHRA, CDR2 YSYEKL. CDR3 length: 14 residues. V dropped 4 bases and J dropped 3 bases, with 13 bases sitting between them. CDR3 region: CASSPDLSSYEQYF. For the CDR3, the DNA is TGCGCCAGCAGCCCGGACTTGAGCAGCTACGAGCAGTACTTC.

The chain is built from TRBV25-1 and TRBJ1-5; 10 bases match TRBD1. Germline CDR1 reads MGHDK; CDR2 reads SYGVNS. The CDR3 spans 15 residues. V lost 4 bases, J lost 4 bases, and 4 bases stayed unmatched. The CDR3 DNA follows: TGTGCCAGCAGTGGGGGACAGGGGAGTAATCAGCCCCAGCATTTT. It encodes CASSGGQGSNQPQHF.

The chain uses TRBV18 and TRBJ2-2; D possibly corresponds to TRBD1 (6 bases). Germline values: CDR1 KGHSH, CDR2 LQKENI. CDR3 length equals 14 residues. V was trimmed by 4 bases and J by 6 bases, leaving 12 bases between them. CDR3 nucleotides: TGTGCCAGCTCACAAACTACAGGGTCCGGGGAGCTGTTTTTT. Its translation: CASSQTTGSGELFF.

The gene calls are TRBV5-1 and TRBJ2-1; a weak D match, TRBD2 (5 bases). Deletions cut 4 bases from V and 9 bases from J, with 17 bases between. The CDR3 loop spans 14 amino acids. CDR1 is SGHRS, CDR2 YFSETQ, per germline. This CDR3 is CASSPKSLASEQFF. In DNA form, the CDR3 reads TGCGCCAGCAGCCCTAAATCTCTAGCCAGTGAGCAGTTCTTC.